This T cell receptor (beta chain) was recovered during a study of Ad26.COV2.S vaccination and SARS-CoV-2 variants. At the level of the study: Enrolled in COV1001, the donor was in the Ad26.COV2.S trial arm, which received the vaccine. Ad26.COV2.S was injected intramuscularly once or twice, 56 days apart. Study observations and caveats: Assessments of TCR breadth and depth may have underestimated the total T cell responses.

Remarks on this clone: What it recognizes is unknown.

Profiling relied on immunoSEQ multiplex PCR, and the TCRdb table lists in-frame clones only, not all of them. The table includes about 410,000 clones, 89% detected once. Treatment indicated: some 20 received Ad26.COV2.S at low or high dose, single or two shots; about five received placebo; per-sample allocation not given. It was on day 63 after the first vaccine or placebo injection that samples were taken. This adult donor, from Boston, was 18-55 years old. Losses at the gene ends were 3 bases for V and 8 bases for J; bases not matched to a gene: 6. Per germline, CDR1 SEHNR and CDR2 FQNEAQ (reference sequence). The CDR3 totals 16 residues.

The sequence was collected from a person between 18 and 65 years old who received the Ad26.COV2.S COVID-19 vaccine or a placebo. This chain joins TRBV7-9 and TRBJ2-1, with 14 bases matching TRBD2. The input for sequencing was peripheral blood, taken in a trial of Ad26.COV2.S vaccine versus placebo. The CDR3 region is CASSFGTSGSRDEQFF. Here the CDR3 DNA reads TGTGCCAGCAGCTTCGGGACTAGCGGGAGTAGGGATGAGCAGTTCTTC.